A single sample gave rise to the 21 T cell receptor beta chains below, sequenced in a study of memory CD4+ T cells and cytomegalovirus serostatus. Sequenced by immunoSEQ multiplex PCR; TCRdb stores in-frame clones only, minus some. Among some 65,000 clones listed, 80% were seen once. The sort gate was single viable CD3+CD4+CD8-CD45RO+ cells for memory CD4+ T cells. Material: memory CD4+ T cells from blood. The receptors stem from an adult in good health and CMV-seronegative. Some clones in this sample may be carry-over from other donors' samples.

The chain recombines TRBV7-9 with TRBJ1-4; possibly TRBD1 for D (6 bases). The CDR3 extends over 15 amino acids. Trimming pared 1 base from V and 5 bases from J, leaving 11 bases between. From germline, CDR1 is SEHNR and CDR2 FQNEAQ (reference sequence). CDR3 loop: CASSLGGAPNEKLFF. CDR3 bases: TGTGCCAGCAGCTTAGGGGGGGCGCCCAATGAAAAACTGTTTTTT.

This clone showed up just once. The gene calls are TRBV5-1 and TRBJ2-2; D gene unclear. The CDR3 is 15 residues long. The germline CDR1 and CDR2 sequences are SGHRS and YFSETQ. Between the trimmed V and J ends, which lost 0 bases and 3 bases, there was a span of 9 bases. The CDR3 reads CASSLALLDTGELFF. In nucleotides, the CDR3 is TGCGCCAGCAGCTTGGCGCTTCTTGACACCGGGGAGCTGTTTTTT.

This clone has just a few counts. The chain joins TRBV5-6 to TRBJ1-1; D uncertain. Germline V CDR1 and CDR2: SGHDT, YYEEEE. With 0 bases removed from V and 2 bases from J, the gap between germline ends came to 5 bases. This CDR3 contains 13 residues. The CDR3, as DNA: TGTGCCAGCAGCTTGGTTCACAACACTGAAGCTTTCTTT. This gives the protein CASSLVHNTEAFF.

The table lists this clone with a count of one. The V and J genes are TRBV2 and TRBJ2-7; TRBD1 matches at 7 bases. With 11 bases clipped from V and 4 bases from J, the junction kept 8 bases outside the gene matches. This CDR3 spans 12 amino acids. Germline V gives CDR1 SNHLY, CDR2 FYNNEI. The CDR3 DNA is TGTGCCTCCCGAGGACAGGTGTACGAGCAGTACTTC. It translates to CASRGQVYEQYF.

This clone was recorded a few times. The J gene is TRBJ1-5, the V gene TRBV27; D call uncertain. Germline V gives CDR1 MNHEY, CDR2 SMNVEV (reference sequence). The CDR3 totals 15 residues. Trimming stripped 6 bases from V and 0 bases from J, with 12 bases between. The CDR3 bases are TGTGCCAGCAGCCGAAAGTCGAATAGCAATCAGCCCCAGCATTTT. Translated, it gives CASSRKSNSNQPQHF.

This sequence joins TRBV4-2 and TRBJ2-3; 9 bases align to TRBD2. The CDR3 length is 17 residues. V was clipped by 1 base and J by 4 bases; unmatched bases: 9. Germline values: CDR1 LGHNA, CDR2 YNFKEQ. In DNA form, the CDR3 reads TGTGCCAGCAGCCAAGTTTGGGGACTAGCTCCCGCAGATACGCAGTATTTT. This codes for CASSQVWGLAPADTQYF.

On this clone itself: The same CDR3 also results from other DNA sequences found in this sample. The CDR3 protein is CASSLGGSSSYEQYF. The CDR3 coding sequence is TGCGCCAGCAGCTTGGGAGGGTCCTCTTCCTACGAGCAGTACTTC. The chain joins TRBV5-1 to TRBJ2-7, with D maybe TRBD2 (5 bases). V lost 0 bases and J lost 1, with 11 bases in between. The CDR3 has 15 amino acids. CDR1 is SGHRS and CDR2 is YFSETQ in the germline V gene.

V is TRBV30 and J is TRBJ1-3; the D is unclear. The CDR3 totals 15 residues. V was trimmed by 1 base and J by 0 bases, leaving 10 bases between them. Germline V gene sequence: CDR1 GTSNPN, CDR2 SVGIG (reference sequence). This CDR3 is CAWSDTATSGNTIYF. The CDR3 nucleotides read TGTGCCTGGAGTGATACAGCTACCTCTGGAAACACCATATATTTT.

This chain joins TRBV6-1 and TRBJ1-1, with D unresolved. V was clipped by 3 bases and J by 1 base, with 9 bases between them. This CDR3 contains 14 residues. The germline gives CDR1 MNHNS, CDR2 SASEGT. CDR3 nucleotides: TGTGCCAGCAGTGACAAGGGTTCGAACACTGAAGCTTTCTTT. It encodes CASSDKGSNTEAFF.

The gene calls are TRBV5-4 and TRBJ2-1; D might be TRBD2 (6 bases). Germline values: CDR1 SGHNT, CDR2 YYREEE (reference sequence). The ends were cut back, 4 bases at V and 4 bases at J, with 9 bases in the middle. This CDR3 contains 13 residues. This CDR3 reads CASSVRGYNEQFF. Here the CDR3 DNA reads TGTGCCAGCAGCGTCCGGGGGTACAATGAGCAGTTCTTC.

V gene TRBV4-3 combines with J gene TRBJ2-2; D is unclear. Trimming took off 1 base at V and 6 bases at J, with 0 bases between the two ends. The CDR3 contains 11 residues. Germline V gene sequence: CDR1 LGHNA, CDR2 YSLEER. CDR3 DNA sequence: TGCGCCAGCAGCCAAGCCGGGGAGCTGTTTTTT. It encodes CASSQAGELFF.

The count of this clone is one. The chain joins TRBV18 to TRBJ2-7, with TRBD1 matching 10 bases. After removal of 3 bases from V and 3 bases from J, the junction contained 5 bases not matched to a gene. The CDR3 has 15 amino acids. The germline V gene has CDR1 KGHSH and CDR2 LQKENI. The CDR3 nucleotides are TGTGCCAGCTCACCCTCCGGGACAGGGGACTACGAGCAGTACTTC. It specifies CASSPSGTGDYEQYF.

The chain carries TRBV19 and TRBJ2-3; no reliable D call. This CDR3 has 13 residues. The germline V and J ends were trimmed by 3 bases and 3 bases, with 7 bases remaining between them. Germline CDR1 is LNHDA and CDR2 is SQIVND (reference sequence). The CDR3 nucleotides read TGTGCCAGTAGTATGCCCGATACAGATACGCAGTATTTT. Translated, it gives CASSMPDTDTQYF.

This chain uses TRBV19 with TRBJ1-1; D uncertain. This CDR3 contains 15 residues. Germline CDR1 is LNHDA and CDR2 is SQIVND (reference sequence). V lost 5 bases and J 1 base, leaving 14 bases between the germline ends. The chain's CDR3 is CASSHLSAGNTEAFF. The CDR3 DNA follows: TGTGCCAGTAGTCACCTCTCGGCAGGGAACACTGAAGCTTTCTTT.

The chain is built from TRBV4-2 and TRBJ2-3; a weak D match, TRBD2 (5 bases). Per germline, CDR1 LGHNA and CDR2 YNFKEQ. With 1 base removed from V and 1 base from J, the gap between germline ends came to 9 bases. This CDR3 is 15 amino acids long. CDR3 sequence: CASSQGTSRTDTQYF. CDR3 DNA sequence: TGTGCCAGCAGCCAAGGGACTTCCCGCACAGATACGCAGTATTTT.

This chain joins TRBV18 and TRBJ1-5; 7 bases are a match to TRBD1. There are 17 residues in the CDR3. CDR1 and CDR2 from the germline V gene are KGHSH and LQKENI. V trimming: 0 bases; J trimming: 7 bases; junction bases outside the gene matches: 12. The CDR3, as DNA: TGTGCCAGCTCACCACCTAATCACAGGGGCAGAAGACAGCCCCAGCATTTT. It translates to CASSPPNHRGRRQPQHF.

The chain couples TRBV6-6 to TRBJ1-1; TRBD1 is a possible D gene (6 bases). The V and J ends lost 2 bases and 1 base respectively, with 11 bases between them. Germline-derived CDR1 and CDR2 are MNHNY and SVGAGI (reference sequence). This CDR3 region has 15 residues. CDR3 residues: CASSYHRQANTEAFF. CDR3 sequence (DNA): TGTGCCAGCAGTTACCACAGACAGGCGAACACTGAAGCTTTCTTT.

This clone was recorded a few times. The same CDR3 arises from other DNA sequences in this sample as well. The chain combines TRBV2 with TRBJ1-1; D may be TRBD1 (6 bases). The length of the CDR3 is 13 residues. V was clipped by 6 bases and J by 1 base, with 9 bases between them. Germline V gives CDR1 SNHLY, CDR2 FYNNEI. CDR3 residues: CASSPQGNTEAFF. DNA for the CDR3: TGTGCCAGCAGCCCACAGGGGAACACTGAAGCTTTCTTT.

This clone was detected once. The V gene is TRBV11-2, the J gene TRBJ1-3; TRBD1 might be the D (6 bases). The CDR3 is made up of 14 amino acids. The V gene lost 4 bases and the J gene lost 4 bases, with 11 bases spanning the gap. Per the germline V gene, CDR1 is SGHAT and CDR2 is FQNNGV. The CDR3 sequence is CASSSRGSGNTIYF. The CDR3 region has the DNA TGTGCCAGCAGCTCCAGGGGTTCAGGAAACACCATATATTTT.

The chain carries TRBV5-1 and TRBJ2-5; tentative D call: TRBD2 (5 bases). CDR3 length equals 14 residues. Germline V gene sequence: CDR1 SGHRS, CDR2 YFSETQ. The V and J ends lost 4 bases and 2 bases respectively, with 12 bases between them. The CDR3: CASSLGREQETQYF. The CDR3 region has the DNA TGCGCCAGCAGCCTCGGACGGGAACAAGAGACCCAGTACTTC.

This chain joins TRBV10-3 and TRBJ1-2, with D hard to call. The CDR3 is 15 residues long. V lost 6 bases and J 4 bases, leaving 18 bases between the germline ends. Per the germline V gene, CDR1 is ENHRY and CDR2 is SYGVKD. CDR3 sequence (DNA): TGTGCCATCAGAACCTCAGAGCAGTTAGGCTATGGCTACACCTTC. Its protein is CAIRTSEQLGYGYTF.